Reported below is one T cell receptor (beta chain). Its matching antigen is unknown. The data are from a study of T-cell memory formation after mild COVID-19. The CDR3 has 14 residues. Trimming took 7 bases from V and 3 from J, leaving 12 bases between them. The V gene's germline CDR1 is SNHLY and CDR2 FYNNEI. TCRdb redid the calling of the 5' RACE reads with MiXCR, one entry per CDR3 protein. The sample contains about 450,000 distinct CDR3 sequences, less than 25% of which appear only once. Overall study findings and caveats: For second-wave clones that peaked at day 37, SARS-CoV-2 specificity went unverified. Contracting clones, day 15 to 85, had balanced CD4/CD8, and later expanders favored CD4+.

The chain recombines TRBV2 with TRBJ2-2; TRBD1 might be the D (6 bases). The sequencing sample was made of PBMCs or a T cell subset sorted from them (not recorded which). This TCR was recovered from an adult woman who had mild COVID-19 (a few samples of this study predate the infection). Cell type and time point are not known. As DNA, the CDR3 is TGTGCCAGCAAGGGTGGGACACACACCGGGGAGCTGTTTTTT. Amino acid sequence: CASKGGTHTGELFF.